Presented here are 2 T cell receptor beta chains from one specimen sequenced in a study of T cell repertoires in cytomegalovirus infection. The antigens of these receptors remain unknown. TCRdb reprocessed the reads via MiXCR and lists one record per CDR3 protein. This table has 450,000 to 650,000 distinct CDR3 sequences, 40% appearing once. Sample: cultured PBMCs, taken from culture after CMV antigen stimulation. The receptors stem from a human donor in good health (CMV status not recorded). Some clones in this sample may be carry-over from other donors' samples.

The chain combines TRBV7-8 with TRBJ2-3; TRBD1 is a possible D gene (7 bases). The V gene's germline CDR1 is SGHVS and CDR2 FQNEAQ. V shed 3 bases and J shed 2 bases, with 12 bases lying between them. The CDR3 contains 15 residues. CDR3 protein: CASSFRGRNTDTQYF. The DNA of the CDR3 is TGTGCCAGCAGCTTCAGGGGGAGGAACACAGATACGCAGTATTTT.

The gene calls are TRBV6-2 or TRBV6-3 and TRBJ2-1, with 8 nucleotides matching TRBD2. Trimming cost V 4 bases and J 1 base; bases outside gene matches: 12. Germline values: CDR1 MNHEY, CDR2 SVGEGT. There are 18 residues in the CDR3. The CDR3 is CASSSQRRLAGSYNEQFF. The DNA of the CDR3 is TGTGCCAGCAGTTCCCAAAGAAGGTTAGCGGGGTCCTACAATGAGCAGTTCTTC.